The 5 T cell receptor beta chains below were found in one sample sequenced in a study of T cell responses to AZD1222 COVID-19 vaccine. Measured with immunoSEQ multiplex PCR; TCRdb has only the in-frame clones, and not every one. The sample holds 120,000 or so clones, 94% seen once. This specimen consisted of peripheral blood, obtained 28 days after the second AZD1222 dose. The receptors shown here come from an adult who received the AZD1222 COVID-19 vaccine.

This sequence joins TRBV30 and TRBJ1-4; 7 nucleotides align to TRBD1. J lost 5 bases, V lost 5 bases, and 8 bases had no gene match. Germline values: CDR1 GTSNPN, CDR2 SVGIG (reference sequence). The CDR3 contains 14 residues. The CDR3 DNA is TGTGCCTGGGGGAAGGGGGCACAAAATGAAAAACTGTTTTTT. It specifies CAWGKGAQNEKLFF.

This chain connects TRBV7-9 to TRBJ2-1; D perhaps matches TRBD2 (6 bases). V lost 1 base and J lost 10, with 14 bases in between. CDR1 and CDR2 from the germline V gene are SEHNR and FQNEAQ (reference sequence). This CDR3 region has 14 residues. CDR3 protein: CASSLGDSTPEQFF. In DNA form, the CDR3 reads TGTGCCAGCAGCTTAGGGGACTCCACCCCCGAGCAGTTCTTC.

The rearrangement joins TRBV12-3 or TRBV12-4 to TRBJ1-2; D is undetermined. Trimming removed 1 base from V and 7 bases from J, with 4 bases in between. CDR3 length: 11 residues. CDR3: CASSLGSGYTF. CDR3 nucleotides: TGTGCCAGCAGTTTAGGGAGTGGCTACACCTTC.

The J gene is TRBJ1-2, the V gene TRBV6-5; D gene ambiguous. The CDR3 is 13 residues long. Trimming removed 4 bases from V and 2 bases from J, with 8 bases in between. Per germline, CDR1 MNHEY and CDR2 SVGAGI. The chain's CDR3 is CASSFDGNYGYTF. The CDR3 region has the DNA TGTGCCAGCAGTTTTGACGGGAACTATGGCTACACCTTC.

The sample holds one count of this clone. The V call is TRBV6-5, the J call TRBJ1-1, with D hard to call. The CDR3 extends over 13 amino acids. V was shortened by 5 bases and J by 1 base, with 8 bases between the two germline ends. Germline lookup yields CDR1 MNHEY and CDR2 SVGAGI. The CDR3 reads CASSPRPNTEAFF. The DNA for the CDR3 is TGTGCCAGCAGTCCGAGACCGAACACTGAAGCTTTCTTT.